This T cell receptor beta chain was sequenced for a study of regulatory T cells in long-lasting Graves disease. Turning to the study itself: The term persistent Graves' disease signified upward of 5 years on antithyroid drugs with positive TSH receptor antibodies.

For TCR beta, libraries came from iRepertoire HTBI primers and Arm-PCR of CDR3 regions. TCRdb re-analysed the multiplex PCR reads in MiXCR, keeping a single row per CDR3 protein. The data show 600,000 to 800,000 distinct CDR3 sequences, around 30% seen once. Comment on this clonotype: No antigen is known for it.

Trimming left V 3 bases short and J 4 bases short, with 15 bases between. The CDR3 runs 15 residues. The V gene's germline CDR1 is MNHNS and CDR2 SASEGT. Study observations and caveats: Favoring TRBV28, TRBJ1-2 and TRBJ2-5 was a feature seen in persistent disease. Few sampled subjects may have lowered accuracy. New patients shared fewer public clonotypes (approximately 970) than persistent patients did (around 2,900).

Regarding time point: persistent/refractory GD, antithyroid drugs over 5 years with positive TRAb. The authors made the TCR library using RNA they extracted from PBMCs. The sample in question was peripheral blood mononuclear cells (PBMCs), obtained when the disease was refractory, from a patient treated with antithyroid drugs. The TCR comes from a female donor with Graves disease. This rearrangement joins TRBV6-1 to TRBJ1-1; TRBD1 is a possible D gene (5 bases). The chain's CDR3 is CASSDTRGGGTEAFF. For the CDR3, the DNA is TGTGCCAGCAGTGACACAAGGGGTGGAGGCACTGAAGCTTTCTTT.